The present entry profiles one TCR beta chain with its context. Its matching antigen is unknown. Profiling relied on immunoSEQ multiplex PCR, and the TCRdb table lists in-frame clones only, not all of them. The table includes some 75,000 clones, more than 75% detected once. There are 18 residues in the CDR3. Germline V gene lookup returns CDR1 SGHNT and CDR2 YYREEE (reference sequence). V lost 3 bases and J lost 1; bases outside the gene matches: 5. These data belong to a study of OX40 agonist ivuxolimab in advanced cancers. Study-wide results and caveats: Expanded clones belonging to CD8+ T cells outnumbered, on average, those of CD4+.

The TCR sequence derives from an adult with an advanced solid tumor such as melanoma, head and neck, liver or kidney cancer. The rearrangement links TRBV5-4 to TRBJ2-1; TRBD2 aligns across 15 bases. The sample in question was CD4+ or CD8+ T cells sorted from blood, obtained in a trial of the OX40 agonist ivuxolimab. CDR3 sequence reads: CASSSGLAGGLSYNEQFF. The CDR3 DNA reads as TGTGCCAGCAGCTCTGGACTAGCGGGGGGGCTTTCCTACAATGAGCAGTTCTTC.